Listed below are T cell receptor beta chains from one sample, sequenced in a study of vaccination and CD4 T cells after COVID-19. MiXCR, applied by TCRdb to the PCR reads, yields one record per CDR3 protein. The table includes around 7,000 distinct CDR3 sequences, around 43% detected once. The antigens for these receptors are not known. Material: CD4+ T cells from blood, cultured in vitro. Receptors originate from a human donor in good health. CDR3s include the opening cysteine and the closing phenylalanine or tryptophan. A D gene is named only where the DNA matches it firmly. The size field is filled for only some rows; it gives once, few, many or a size class.

d_gene	v_gene	abundance	j_gene	CDR3aa	CDR3nt
TRBD1	TRBV28	few	TRBJ2-5	CASSASLGQQETQYF	TGTGCCAGCAGTGCCTCACTGGGACAGCAAGAGACCCAGTACTTC
.	TRBV12-3/TRBV12-4	.	TRBJ1-2	CASSFAGRTYGYTF	TGTGCCAGCAGTTTCGCGGGACGGACCTATGGCTACACCTTC
.	TRBV7-2	.	TRBJ2-5	CASSLVTRETQYF	TGTGCCAGCAGCTTAGTGACCCGGGAGACCCAGTACTTC
TRBD1	TRBV20-1	few	TRBJ1-5	CSATNYRGIFSNQPQHF	TGCAGTGCTACCAATTACAGGGGGATCTTTAGCAATCAGCCCCAGCATTTT
.	TRBV19	.	TRBJ2-1	CASSMGREIYNEQFF	TGTGCCAGTAGTATGGGACGGGAAATTTACAATGAGCAGTTCTTC
.	TRBV7-2	.	TRBJ1-1	CASSLAVGLNTEAFF	TGTGCCAGCAGCTTGGCTGTGGGACTGAACACTGAAGCTTTCTTT
.	TRBV30	few	TRBJ1-2	CAWGEPGYGYTF	TGTGCCTGGGGGGAGCCAGGCTATGGCTACACCTTC
TRBD1	TRBV6-1	.	TRBJ1-2	CANRPRGTGVERGYTF	TGTGCCAACAGACCGCGGGGGACAGGGGTAGAGCGTGGCTACACCTTC
.	TRBV7-2	.	TRBJ2-7	CASSLAGIEYRGTNVVGYEQYF	TGTGCCAGCAGCTTAGCCGGAATTGAGTATCGGGGGACAAACGTCGTAGGCTACGAGCAGTACTTC
.	TRBV12-3/TRBV12-4	.	TRBJ1-2	CASRRMYYGYTF	TGTGCCAGCAGAAGGATGTACTATGGCTACACCTTC
TRBD1	TRBV20-1	medium-sized	TRBJ1-2	CSAYFRDRSYGYTF	TGCAGTGCTTACTTTAGGGACAGGTCATATGGCTACACCTTC
TRBD1	TRBV12-3/TRBV12-4	.	TRBJ1-5	CASSSHYPGQGMYQPQHF	TGTGCCAGCAGTTCTCACTACCCGGGACAGGGTATGTATCAGCCCCAGCATTTT
.	TRBV7-9	few	TRBJ2-2	CASSIGRKSRTGELFF	TGTGCCAGCAGCATTGGCAGAAAGAGTCGGACCGGGGAGCTGTTTTTT
TRBD1	TRBV6-5	.	TRBJ1-2	CASSYKGQGDYGYTF	TGTGCCAGCAGTTATAAGGGACAGGGGGACTATGGCTACACCTTC
.	TRBV20-1	.	TRBJ1-5	CSASRDVMLNQPQHF	TGCAGTGCTAGTAGGGACGTAATGTTGAATCAGCCCCAGCATTTT
.	TRBV7-2	.	TRBJ1-5	CASSLAADSNQPQHF	TGTGCCAGCAGCTTAGCGGCAGATAGCAATCAGCCCCAGCATTTT
.	TRBV20-1	.	TRBJ1-3	CSARARDSGNTIYF	TGCAGTGCTAGAGCCAGAGACTCTGGAAACACCATATATTTT
.	TRBV12-3/TRBV12-4	.	TRBJ1-1	CASSFPGAEAFF	TGTGCCAGCAGTTTCCCAGGGGCAGAAGCTTTCTTT
TRBD2	TRBV7-8	.	TRBJ2-7	CASSSRLAGDLVLEQYF	TGTGCCAGCAGCTCGAGGCTAGCGGGAGATCTTGTACTCGAGCAGTACTTC
TRBD2	TRBV2	.	TRBJ2-3	CASGPSGGDTQYF	TGTGCCAGCGGGCCTAGCGGGGGAGATACGCAGTATTTT
.	TRBV28	few	TRBJ2-5	CASSLYWDPEQETQYF	TGTGCCAGCAGCCTATACTGGGACCCGGAACAAGAGACCCAGTACTTC
.	TRBV18	few	TRBJ1-6	CASSPLRGEDSPLHF	TGTGCCAGCTCACCACTCAGGGGTGAGGATTCACCCCTCCACTTT
.	TRBV6-2/TRBV6-3	.	TRBJ2-7	CASAPPWGRKDQYF	TGTGCCAGCGCCCCCCCTTGGGGGAGGAAGGACCAGTACTTC
TRBD1	TRBV20-1	once	TRBJ1-1	CSASRDSLMNTEAFF	TGCAGTGCTAGCCGGGACAGTCTCATGAACACTGAAGCTTTCTTT
.	TRBV5-4	.	TRBJ1-1	CASSPVPGWGSGTEAFF	TGTGCCAGCAGCCCGGTTCCGGGGTGGGGGTCAGGCACTGAAGCTTTCTTT
.	TRBV12-3/TRBV12-4	once	TRBJ1-5	CASSFETGQPQHF	TGTGCCAGCAGTTTTGAGACCGGGCAGCCCCAGCATTTT
.	TRBV6-5	few	TRBJ2-3	CASSYWSGDRDTQYF	TGTGCCAGCAGTTACTGGTCGGGGGATAGGGATACGCAGTATTTT
.	TRBV7-9	.	TRBJ2-2	CASSLASNTGELFF	TGTGCCAGCAGCTTAGCGTCGAACACCGGGGAGCTGTTTTTT
.	TRBV5-4	.	TRBJ1-3	CASTKDPMGPGGNTIYF	TGTGCCAGCACCAAAGATCCGATGGGTCCGGGGGGAAACACCATATATTTT